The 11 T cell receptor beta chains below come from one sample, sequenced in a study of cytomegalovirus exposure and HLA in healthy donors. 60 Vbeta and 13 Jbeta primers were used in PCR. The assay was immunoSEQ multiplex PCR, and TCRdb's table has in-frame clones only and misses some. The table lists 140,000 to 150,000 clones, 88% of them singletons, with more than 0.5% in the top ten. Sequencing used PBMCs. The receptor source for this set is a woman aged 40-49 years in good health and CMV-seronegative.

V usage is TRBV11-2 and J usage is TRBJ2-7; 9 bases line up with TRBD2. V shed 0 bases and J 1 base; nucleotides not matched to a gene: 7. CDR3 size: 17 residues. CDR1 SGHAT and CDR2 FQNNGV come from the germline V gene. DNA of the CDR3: TGTGCCAGCAGCTTAGATGCCCTAGCGGGAACTTCCTACGAGCAGTACTTC. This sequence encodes CASSLDALAGTSYEQYF.

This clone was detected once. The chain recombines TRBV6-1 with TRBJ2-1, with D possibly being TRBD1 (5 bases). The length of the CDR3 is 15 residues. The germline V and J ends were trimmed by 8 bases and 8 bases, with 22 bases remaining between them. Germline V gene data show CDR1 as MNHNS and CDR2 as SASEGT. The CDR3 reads CASVSYAPGKDEQFF. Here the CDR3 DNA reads TGTGCCAGCGTGTCTTATGCACCAGGGAAGGATGAGCAGTTCTTC.

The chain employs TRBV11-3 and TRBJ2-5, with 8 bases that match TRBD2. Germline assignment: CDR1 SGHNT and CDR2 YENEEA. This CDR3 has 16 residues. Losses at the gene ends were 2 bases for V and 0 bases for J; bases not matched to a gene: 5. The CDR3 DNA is TGTGCCAGCAGCTTACGATCCGGGAGGGACCAAGAGACCCAGTACTTC. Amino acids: CASSLRSGRDQETQYF.

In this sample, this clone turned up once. The DNA for the CDR3 is TGTGCCAGCAGTATAAGACTAGCGGGAGCCCCAGATACGCAGTATTTT. The encoded protein is CASSIRLAGAPDTQYF. The chain joins TRBV27 to TRBJ2-3; TRBD2 matches 12 bases. V shed 5 bases, J shed 4 bases, and the junction held 7 bases outside the gene matches. The CDR3 is made up of 16 amino acids. Germline V gives CDR1 MNHEY, CDR2 SMNVEV (reference sequence).

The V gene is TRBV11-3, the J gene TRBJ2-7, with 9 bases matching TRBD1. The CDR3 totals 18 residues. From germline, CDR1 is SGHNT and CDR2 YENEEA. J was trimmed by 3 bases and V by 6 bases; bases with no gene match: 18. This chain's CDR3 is CASSGPGGSGTGYYEQYF. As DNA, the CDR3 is TGTGCCAGCAGTGGCCCGGGCGGCTCCGGGACAGGGTACTACGAGCAGTACTTC.

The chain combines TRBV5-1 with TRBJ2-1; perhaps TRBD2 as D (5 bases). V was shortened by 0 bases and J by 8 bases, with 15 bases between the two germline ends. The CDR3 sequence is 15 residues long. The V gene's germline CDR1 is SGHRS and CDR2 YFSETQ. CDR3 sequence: CASSLDLAGNDEQFF. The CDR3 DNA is TGCGCCAGCAGCTTGGATCTAGCTGGAAACGATGAGCAGTTCTTC.

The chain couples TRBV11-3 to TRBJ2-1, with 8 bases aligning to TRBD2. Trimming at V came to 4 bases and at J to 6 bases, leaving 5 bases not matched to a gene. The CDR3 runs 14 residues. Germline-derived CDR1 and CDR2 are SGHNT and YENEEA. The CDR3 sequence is CASSWGLGPNEQFF. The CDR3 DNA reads TGTGCCAGCAGCTGGGGACTAGGGCCCAATGAGCAGTTCTTC.

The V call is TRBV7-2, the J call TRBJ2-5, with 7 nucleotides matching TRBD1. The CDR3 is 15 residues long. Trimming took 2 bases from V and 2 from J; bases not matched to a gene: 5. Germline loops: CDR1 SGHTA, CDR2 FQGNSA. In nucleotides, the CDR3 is TGTGCCAGCAGCTTACTAGGGGGCGGACAAGAGACCCAGTACTTC. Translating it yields CASSLLGGGQETQYF.

This chain's CDR3 is CASSPTQGNTEAFF. The CDR3 bases are TGCGCCAGCAGCCCGACACAGGGAAACACTGAAGCTTTCTTT. The rearrangement uses TRBV5-1 and TRBJ1-1, with D perhaps matching TRBD1 (6 bases). CDR3 size: 14 residues. V gave up 4 bases and J gave up 2 bases, with 12 bases separating them. The germline gives CDR1 SGHRS, CDR2 YFSETQ.

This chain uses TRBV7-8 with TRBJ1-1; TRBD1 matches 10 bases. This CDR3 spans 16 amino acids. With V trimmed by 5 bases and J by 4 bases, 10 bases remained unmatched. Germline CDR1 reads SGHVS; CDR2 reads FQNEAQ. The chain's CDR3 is CASSQRMTGGITEAFF. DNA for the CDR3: TGTGCCAGCAGCCAGAGGATGACAGGGGGCATCACTGAAGCTTTCTTT.

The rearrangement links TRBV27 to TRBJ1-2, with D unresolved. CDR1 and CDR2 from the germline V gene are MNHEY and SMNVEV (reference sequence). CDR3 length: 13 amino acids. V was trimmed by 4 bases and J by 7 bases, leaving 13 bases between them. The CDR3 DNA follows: TGTGCCAGCAGTTCTCGGGAAGATGGTGGCTACACCTTC. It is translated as CASSSREDGGYTF.